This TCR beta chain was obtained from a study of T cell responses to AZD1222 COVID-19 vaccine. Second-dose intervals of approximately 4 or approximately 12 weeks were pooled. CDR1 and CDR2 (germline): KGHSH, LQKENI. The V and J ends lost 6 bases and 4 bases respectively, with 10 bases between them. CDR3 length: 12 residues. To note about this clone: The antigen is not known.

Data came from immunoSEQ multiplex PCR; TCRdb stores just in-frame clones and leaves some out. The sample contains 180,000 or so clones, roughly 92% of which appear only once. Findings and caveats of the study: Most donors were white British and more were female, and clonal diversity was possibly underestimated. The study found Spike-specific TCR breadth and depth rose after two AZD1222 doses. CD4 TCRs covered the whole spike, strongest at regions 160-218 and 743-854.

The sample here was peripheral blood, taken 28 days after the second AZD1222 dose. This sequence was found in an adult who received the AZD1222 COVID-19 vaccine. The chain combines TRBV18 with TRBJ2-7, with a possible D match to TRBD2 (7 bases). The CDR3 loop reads CASSGGRYEQYF. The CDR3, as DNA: TGTGCCAGCTCCGGGGGGCGGTACGAGCAGTACTTC.